These T cell receptor beta chains were read from a single sample in a study of a mutant IDH1 vaccine in newly diagnosed glioma. Profiling relied on immunoSEQ multiplex PCR, and the TCRdb table lists in-frame clones only, not all of them. This table has some 21,000 clones, roughly 89% appearing once. No antigen has been identified for these receptors. Sequences were derived from PBMCs, sampled from a glioma patient whose treatment included an IDH1 peptide vaccine. These receptors were obtained from a woman aged 35 to 49 with glioma. The CDR3 runs from the conserved cysteine through the conserved F or W. The order of the fields is D gene, J gene, clone size, V gene, CDR3 DNA, CDR3 protein. A D gene is named only where the DNA matches it firmly. A clone size is listed for some rows: how often the clone was seen (once, few, many), or a class if it is expanded.

TRBD2 TRBJ2-7 . TRBV5-1 TGCGCCAGCAGCTTGGGCTATAGCGGGAGACCCTACGAGCAGTACTTC CASSLGYSGRPYEQYF
. TRBJ2-7 once TRBV4-1 TGCGCCAGCAGCCCCCCCGGGGGCGAGCAGTACTTC CASSPPGGEQYF
TRBD2 TRBJ2-3 . TRBV6-5 TGTGCCAGCAGCATAGAAGGAGTTAGCGGGGGAGTAATGTATTTT CASSIEGVSGGVMYF
TRBD2 TRBJ2-2 . TRBV19 TGTGCCAGTACCAAGGGGAGGGACGGGGTGGGCCTCGGAGAGCTGTTTTTT CASTKGRDGVGLGELFF
TRBD2 TRBJ2-2 . TRBV10-3 TGTGCCATCAGTGACCCGACTAGCGGGAGGGCCCTCACCGGGGAGCTGTTTTTT CAISDPTSGRALTGELFF
TRBD1 TRBJ1-2 . TRBV7-2 TGTGCCAGCAGCACCGGGACAGGGGCGGCGCATGGCTACACCTTC CASSTGTGAAHGYTF
TRBD1 TRBJ2-7 . TRBV6-5 TGTGCCAGCAAAGCGCGGTGGACAGGGGCCTACGAGCAGTACTTC CASKARWTGAYEQYF
TRBD1 TRBJ1-6 . TRBV5-1 TGCGCCAGCAGCTCGGGACAGGTTGATAATTCACCCCTCCACTTT CASSSGQVDNSPLHF
TRBD1 TRBJ1-4 few TRBV4-2 TGTGCCAGCAGCCCAGACAGGGTTAGGGGAAAACTGTTTTTT CASSPDRVRGKLFF
. TRBJ1-1 . TRBV4-3 TGCGCCAGCAGCCGCCAGGGCAGGGACACTGAAGCTTTCTTT CASSRQGRDTEAFF
. TRBJ2-1 . TRBV5-1 TGCGCCAGCAGCTTGGGTGTTTACAATGAGCAGTTCTTC CASSLGVYNEQFF
. TRBJ1-2 . TRBV2 TGTGCCAGCACTCAACATTATGATGGCTACACCTTC CASTQHYDGYTF
. TRBJ2-3 . TRBV6-5 TGTGCCAGCAGTTATTCGAGCGGTGTAGATACGCAGTATTTT CASSYSSGVDTQYF
TRBD1 TRBJ2-2 . TRBV6-6 TGTGCCAGCAGTAATGGACAGGGAAACACCGGGGAGCTGTTTTTT CASSNGQGNTGELFF
. TRBJ1-1 once TRBV25-1 TGTGCCAGCAGTTCAGCCGGTATGCGAGCTTTCTTT CASSSAGMRAFF
TRBD1 TRBJ1-5 . TRBV6-7 TGTGCCAGCAGTTACGAGGCGACAGGGGCCATCAATCAGCCCCAGCATTTT CASSYEATGAINQPQHF
TRBD1 TRBJ2-2 . TRBV10-3 TGTGCCATCAGCGGACAGGGGGCGACCGGGGAGCTGTTTTTT CAISGQGATGELFF
. TRBJ2-1 . TRBV29-1 TGCAGCGTTGAACCGGTAGCTTGGAATGAGCAGTTCTTC CSVEPVAWNEQFF
. TRBJ2-7 . TRBV7-9 TGTGCCAGCAGCTTGCTAGGTCCGACCTACGAGCAGTACTTC CASSLLGPTYEQYF
. TRBJ1-5 . TRBV7-8 TGTGCCAGCAGTAATGCCCCTTATCAGCCCCAGCATTTT CASSNAPYQPQHF
TRBD1 TRBJ2-7 . TRBV5-4 TGTGCCAGCAGCTTCGGACAGGGGCTGACTTCCTACGAGCAGTACTTC CASSFGQGLTSYEQYF
TRBD2 TRBJ2-7 once TRBV10-2 TGCGCCAGCAGTGAGCTAGCGGGGGCCTACGAGCAGTACTTC CASSELAGAYEQYF
. TRBJ1-1 medium-sized TRBV18 TGTGCCAGCTCCCGTCTAGTTGGGGGGAGACAAAACACTGAAGCTTTCTTT CASSRLVGGRQNTEAFF
TRBD1 TRBJ2-7 . TRBV30 TGTGCCTGGAGTGTACCGCGGACAGGGCTCTCCTACGAGCAGTACTTC CAWSVPRTGLSYEQYF
TRBD2 TRBJ2-2 . TRBV2 TGTGCCAGCAGTGAAACTAGCGGGGAGAACACCGGGGAGCTGTTTTTT CASSETSGENTGELFF
. TRBJ1-2 . TRBV14 TGTGCCAGCAGCCAAGCGGACGGCTACACCTTC CASSQADGYTF
TRBD1 TRBJ2-7 few TRBV28 TGTGCCAGCAGTCCTGACAGGGGCGTGAGGGAGCAGTACTTC CASSPDRGVREQYF
. TRBJ2-5 . TRBV7-9 TGTGCCAGCAGCTTAGTCGCAGGGTCAGAGACCCAGTACTTC CASSLVAGSETQYF
. TRBJ2-1 . TRBV27 TGTGCCAGCAGTACTACGCAATACTCCTACAATGAGCAGTTCTTC CASSTTQYSYNEQFF